Presented here are 10 T cell receptor beta chains from one specimen sequenced in a study of T cell clonotyping in hematopoietic cell transplantation (dated by TCRdb to the early 2020s). The library relied on the immunoSEQ multiplex PCR assay. The immuneACCESS repertoire file appears here via TCRdb, limited to in-frame rearrangements. These files lack a portion of the clones; in checked studies, under half of the deficit traces to unresolved V genes, and the cause of the others is not known. Counted in this sample were over 25,000 clones; approximately 95% of them appeared once. The ten largest clonotypes hold approximately 1.5% of the sample. Sequencing used peripheral blood mononuclear cells. Receptors originate from a man between 45 and 60 years old in good health. Some clones in this sample may be carry-over from other donors' samples.

This rearrangement joins TRBV6-1 to TRBJ2-2; possibly TRBD1 for D (6 bases). This CDR3 comprises 13 residues. Per the germline V gene, CDR1 is MNHNS and CDR2 is SASEGT. Trimming left V 3 bases short and J 6 bases short, with 8 bases between. CDR3 residues: CASSEQGSGELFF. As DNA, the CDR3 is TGTGCCAGCAGTGAGCAGGGGTCCGGGGAGCTGTTTTTT.

The chain employs TRBV10-3 and TRBJ2-5, with D unclear. Trimming stripped 4 bases from V and 5 bases from J, with 11 bases between. Germline V lookup: CDR1 ENHRY, CDR2 SYGVKD. The CDR3 contains 13 residues. In DNA form, the CDR3 reads TGTGCCATCAGTGGACTTTATGGTGAGACCCAGTACTTC. Translation: CAISGLYGETQYF.

CDR3 sequence: CASSPDREGEKLFF. The CDR3 DNA reads TGTGCCAGCAGTCCCGACAGGGAGGGAGAAAAACTGTTTTTT. The rearrangement joins TRBV27 to TRBJ1-4; 7 positions match TRBD1. Per germline, CDR1 MNHEY and CDR2 SMNVEV (reference sequence). V shed 5 bases and J 8 bases; nucleotides not matched to a gene: 8. The CDR3 length is 14 residues.

This chain links TRBV7-8 with TRBJ2-3; D is possibly TRBD1 (6 bases). This CDR3 is 16 amino acids long. In germline, CDR1 is SGHVS, CDR2 FQNEAQ. Trimming stripped 5 bases from V and 1 base from J, with 16 bases between. CDR3 in amino acids: CASSQTPGHRTDTQYF. CDR3 nucleotides: TGTGCCAGCAGCCAAACTCCGGGACATCGCACAGATACGCAGTATTTT.

The V call is TRBV30, the J call TRBJ1-3; D remains unclear. CDR1 and CDR2 from the germline V gene are GTSNPN and SVGIG (reference sequence). Trimming shortened V by 1 base and J by 0 bases, and 7 bases separated the two germline ends. The length of the CDR3 is 14 residues. CDR3 protein: CAWSGTFSGNTIYF. The CDR3 DNA sequence: TGTGCCTGGAGTGGAACCTTCTCTGGAAACACCATATATTTT.

The gene calls are TRBV4-3 and TRBJ2-7; possible D gene TRBD2, 6 bases. The CDR3 is made up of 18 amino acids. Trimming removed 4 bases from V and 4 bases from J, with 26 bases in between. Per the germline V gene, CDR1 is LGHNA and CDR2 is YSLEER. As DNA, the CDR3 is TGCGCCAGCAGCCGGGGGACTGGGGATAGCCTTGGCGGGTACGAGCAGTACTTC. Residues: CASSRGTGDSLGGYEQYF.

V gene TRBV5-1 combines with J gene TRBJ1-6; perhaps TRBD1 as D (6 bases). Looked up from germline, CDR1 is SGHRS and CDR2 is YFSETQ. V lost 4 bases to trimming and J lost 7 bases, with 18 bases between them. The CDR3 length is 16 residues. The CDR3 DNA sequence: TGCGCCAGCAGCGGGGGAGTCGGACAGAGAAATTCACCCCTCCACTTT. Translation: CASSGGVGQRNSPLHF.

This chain connects TRBV4-1 to TRBJ1-1; D is ambiguous. This CDR3 is 12 amino acids long. Germline CDR1 and CDR2: MGHRA and YSYEKL. Between the trimmed V and J ends, which lost 3 bases and 4 bases, there was a span of 6 bases. DNA for the CDR3: TGCGCCAGCAGCCAGGGCGCCACTGAAGCTTTCTTT. This gives the protein CASSQGATEAFF.

The chain has TRBV7-2 and TRBJ2-5; D unclear. This CDR3 is built from 13 residues. V was trimmed by 5 bases and J by 3 bases, leaving 10 bases between them. Germline-derived CDR1 and CDR2 are SGHTA and FQGNSA. The CDR3 DNA sequence: TGTGCCAGCAGCCGCGGACGTGAAGAGACCCAGTACTTC. Protein: CASSRGREETQYF.

The chain carries TRBV7-9 and TRBJ1-2; D call uncertain. The V and J ends lost 5 bases and 8 bases respectively, with 15 bases between them. CDR1 is SEHNR, CDR2 FQNEAQ, per germline (reference sequence). This CDR3 region has 13 residues. CDR3 in DNA: TGTGCCAGCAGCCTTCAAATGTTTCAGGGCTACACCTTC. Translated, it gives CASSLQMFQGYTF.